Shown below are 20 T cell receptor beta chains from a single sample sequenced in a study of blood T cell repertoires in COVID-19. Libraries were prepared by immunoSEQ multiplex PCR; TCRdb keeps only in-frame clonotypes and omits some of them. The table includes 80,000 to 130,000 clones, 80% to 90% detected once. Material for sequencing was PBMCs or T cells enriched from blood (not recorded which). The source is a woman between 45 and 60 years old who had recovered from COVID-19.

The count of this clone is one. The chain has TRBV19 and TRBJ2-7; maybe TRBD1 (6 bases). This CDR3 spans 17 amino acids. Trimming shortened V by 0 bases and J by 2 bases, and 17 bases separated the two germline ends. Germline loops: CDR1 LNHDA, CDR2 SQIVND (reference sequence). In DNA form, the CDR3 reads TGTGCCAGTAGTATAGATTACCCGGCCGGACAGACCTACGAGCAGTACTTC. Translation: CASSIDYPAGQTYEQYF.

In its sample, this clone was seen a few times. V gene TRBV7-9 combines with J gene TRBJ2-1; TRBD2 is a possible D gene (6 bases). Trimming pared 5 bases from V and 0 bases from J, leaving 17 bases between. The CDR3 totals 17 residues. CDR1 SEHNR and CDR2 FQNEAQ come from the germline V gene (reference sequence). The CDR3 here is CASSHPEDGSSYNEQFF. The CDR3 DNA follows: TGTGCCAGCAGCCATCCCGAGGACGGGAGCTCCTACAATGAGCAGTTCTTC.

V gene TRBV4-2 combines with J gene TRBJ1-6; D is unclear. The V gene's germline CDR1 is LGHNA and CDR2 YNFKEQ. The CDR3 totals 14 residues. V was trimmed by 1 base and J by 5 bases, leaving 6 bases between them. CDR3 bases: TGTGCCAGCAGCCAAGGCCAGGATAATTCACCCCTCCACTTT. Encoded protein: CASSQGQDNSPLHF.

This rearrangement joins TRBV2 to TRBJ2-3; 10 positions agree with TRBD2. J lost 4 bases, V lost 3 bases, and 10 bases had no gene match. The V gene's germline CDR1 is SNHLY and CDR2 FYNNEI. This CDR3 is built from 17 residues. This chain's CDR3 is CASSDLVAGGRADTQYF. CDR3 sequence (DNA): TGTGCCAGCAGTGACTTGGTAGCGGGAGGCAGGGCAGATACGCAGTATTTT.

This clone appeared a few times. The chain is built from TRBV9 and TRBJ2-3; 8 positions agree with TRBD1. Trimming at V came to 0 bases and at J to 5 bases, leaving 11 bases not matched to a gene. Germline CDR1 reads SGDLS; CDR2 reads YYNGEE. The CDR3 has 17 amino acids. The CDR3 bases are TGTGCCAGCAGCGTAGCTGGGGCAGGGGGCTTCGGAGATACGCAGTATTTT. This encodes CASSVAGAGGFGDTQYF.

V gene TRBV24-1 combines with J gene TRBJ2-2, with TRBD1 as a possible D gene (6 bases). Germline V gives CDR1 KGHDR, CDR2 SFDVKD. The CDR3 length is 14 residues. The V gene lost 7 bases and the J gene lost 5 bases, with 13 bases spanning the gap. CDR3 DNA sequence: TGTGCCACCAGCGAAACCGGGACAACCGGGGAGCTGTTTTTT. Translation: CATSETGTTGELFF.

The CDR3 sequence is CASSIGFRANYGYTF. CDR3 in DNA: TGTGCCAGTAGTATAGGGTTCCGGGCTAACTATGGCTACACCTTC. This chain connects TRBV19 to TRBJ1-2; no definite D call. Deletions cut 1 base from V and 0 bases from J, with 9 bases between. Germline CDR1 and CDR2: LNHDA and SQIVND (reference sequence). The CDR3 runs to 15 residues.

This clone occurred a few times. CDR3 loop: CATRGQRGEQYF. The CDR3 DNA is TGTGCCACCAGAGGACAGCGGGGGGAGCAGTACTTC. The chain joins TRBV24-1 to TRBJ2-7, with 8 bases that match TRBD2. The CDR3 length is 12 residues. From germline, CDR1 is KGHDR and CDR2 SFDVKD. Unmatched junction bases numbered 5, after V lost 7 bases and J lost 7 bases.

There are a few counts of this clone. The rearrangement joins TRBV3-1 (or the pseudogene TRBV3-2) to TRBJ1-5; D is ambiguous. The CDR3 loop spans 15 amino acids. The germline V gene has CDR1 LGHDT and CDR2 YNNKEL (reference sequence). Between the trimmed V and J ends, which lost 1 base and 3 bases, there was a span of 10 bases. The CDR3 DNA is TGTGCCAGCAGCCAAGGCAGGTCTAACAATCAGCCCCAGCATTTT. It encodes CASSQGRSNNQPQHF.

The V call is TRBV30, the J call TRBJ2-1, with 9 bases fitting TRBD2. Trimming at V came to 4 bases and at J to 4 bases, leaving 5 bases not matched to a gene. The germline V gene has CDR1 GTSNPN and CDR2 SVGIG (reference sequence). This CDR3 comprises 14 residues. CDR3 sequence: CAWNPSGVYNEQFF. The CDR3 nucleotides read TGTGCCTGGAACCCTAGCGGGGTATACAATGAGCAGTTCTTC.

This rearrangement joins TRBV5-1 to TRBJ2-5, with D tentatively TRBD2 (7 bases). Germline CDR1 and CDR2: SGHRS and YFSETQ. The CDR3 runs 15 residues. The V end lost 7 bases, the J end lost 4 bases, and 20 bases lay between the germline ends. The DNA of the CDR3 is TGCGCCAGCGTCATAGGTCCAGGGGAGGGAGAGACCCAGTACTTC. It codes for CASVIGPGEGETQYF. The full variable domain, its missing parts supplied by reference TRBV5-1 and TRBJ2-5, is KAGVTQTPRYLIKTRGQQVTLSCSPISGHRSVSWYQQTPGQGLQFLFEYFSETQRNKGNFPGRFSGRQFSNSRSEMNVSTLELGDSALYLCASVIGPGEGETQYFGPGTRLLVL.

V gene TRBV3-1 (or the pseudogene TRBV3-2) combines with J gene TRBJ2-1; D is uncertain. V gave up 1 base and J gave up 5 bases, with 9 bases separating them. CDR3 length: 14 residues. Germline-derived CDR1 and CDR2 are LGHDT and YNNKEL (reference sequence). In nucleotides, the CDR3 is TGTGCCAGCAGCCAAGTGAGCGCCAACAATGAGCAGTTCTTC. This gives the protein CASSQVSANNEQFF.

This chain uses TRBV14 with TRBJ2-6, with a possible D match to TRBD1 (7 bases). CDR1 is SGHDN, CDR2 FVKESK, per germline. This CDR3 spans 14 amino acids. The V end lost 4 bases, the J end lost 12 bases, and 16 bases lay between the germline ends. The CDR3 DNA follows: TGTGCCAGCAGCCGCGGGACAGTGCTTGGCGTCCTGACTTTC. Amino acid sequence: CASSRGTVLGVLTF.

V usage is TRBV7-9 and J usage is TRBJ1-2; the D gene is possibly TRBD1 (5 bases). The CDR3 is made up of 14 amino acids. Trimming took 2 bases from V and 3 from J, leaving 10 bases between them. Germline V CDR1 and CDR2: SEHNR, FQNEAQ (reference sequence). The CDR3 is CASSLRGGDYGYTF. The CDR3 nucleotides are TGTGCCAGCAGCTTACGGGGCGGGGACTATGGCTACACCTTC.

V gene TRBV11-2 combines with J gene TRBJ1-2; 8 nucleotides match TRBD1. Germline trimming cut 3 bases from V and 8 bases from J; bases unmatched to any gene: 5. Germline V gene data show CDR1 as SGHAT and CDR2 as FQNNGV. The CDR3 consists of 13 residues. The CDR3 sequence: CASSFRDRTGYTF. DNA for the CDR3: TGTGCCAGCAGCTTCCGGGACAGGACCGGCTACACCTTC.

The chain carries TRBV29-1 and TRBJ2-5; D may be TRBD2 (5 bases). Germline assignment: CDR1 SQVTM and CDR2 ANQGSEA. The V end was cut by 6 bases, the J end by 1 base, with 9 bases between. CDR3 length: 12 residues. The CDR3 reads CSVRLFQETQYF. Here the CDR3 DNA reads TGCAGCGTGAGACTATTCCAAGAGACCCAGTACTTC.

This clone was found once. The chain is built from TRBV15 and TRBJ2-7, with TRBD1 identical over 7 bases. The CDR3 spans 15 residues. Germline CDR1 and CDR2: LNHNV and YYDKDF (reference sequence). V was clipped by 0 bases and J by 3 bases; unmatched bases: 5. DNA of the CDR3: TGTGCCACCAGCAGAGATACGAGACAGGGCTACGAGCAGTACTTC. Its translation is CATSRDTRQGYEQYF.

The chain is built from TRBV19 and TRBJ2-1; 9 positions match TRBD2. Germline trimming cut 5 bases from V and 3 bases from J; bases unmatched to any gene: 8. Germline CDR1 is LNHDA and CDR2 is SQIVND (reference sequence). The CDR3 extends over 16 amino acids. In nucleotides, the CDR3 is TGTGCCAGTAGTCGCAGCGGGGGGAACATCTACAATGAGCAGTTCTTC. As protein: CASSRSGGNIYNEQFF.

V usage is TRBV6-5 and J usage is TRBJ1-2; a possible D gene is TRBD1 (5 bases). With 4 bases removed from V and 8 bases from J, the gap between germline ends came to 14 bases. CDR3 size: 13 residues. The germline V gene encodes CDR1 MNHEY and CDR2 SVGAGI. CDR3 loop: CASSSPGHQGYTF. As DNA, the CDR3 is TGTGCCAGCAGTTCCCCAGGGCACCAGGGCTACACCTTC.

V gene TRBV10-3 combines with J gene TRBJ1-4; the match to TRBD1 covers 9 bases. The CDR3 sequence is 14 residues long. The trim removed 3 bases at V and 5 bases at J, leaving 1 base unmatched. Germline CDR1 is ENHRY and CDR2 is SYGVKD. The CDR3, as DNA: TGTGCCATCAGTGAAGGGACAGGGAATGAAAAACTGTTTTTT. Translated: CAISEGTGNEKLFF.